This T cell receptor beta chain was profiled in a study of shared clonotypes between healthy human individuals. Overall study findings and caveats: For naive CD4 cells, 4% to 5% of clonotypes were shared across a handful of donors. The expectation was that sequencing depth would affect clonotype sharing among donors.

The naive CD8 fraction comprised CD45RO-negative cells positively selected for CCR7 and excluded terminally differentiated effector memory CD45RA+ cells. The table came from immunoSEQ multiplex PCR; TCRdb's copy has only in-frame clones and leaves some out. The table lists roughly 2.1 million clones, 93% of them singletons, with under 2% in the top ten. This clone was detected only a few times. What it recognizes is unknown. The length of the CDR3 is 13 residues. CDR1 is LNHDA, CDR2 SQIVND, per germline (reference sequence). V was trimmed by 5 bases and J by 4 bases, leaving 11 bases between them. The rearrangement links TRBV19 to TRBJ1-2; D call uncertain. The clonotype originates from a man aged 18 to 29 in good health. Some clones in this sample may be carry-over from other donors' samples. Sample: naive CD8+ T cells from PBMCs. The CDR3: CASSQGRPYGYTF. CDR3 nucleotide sequence: TGTGCCAGTAGTCAAGGACGGCCCTATGGCTACACCTTC.